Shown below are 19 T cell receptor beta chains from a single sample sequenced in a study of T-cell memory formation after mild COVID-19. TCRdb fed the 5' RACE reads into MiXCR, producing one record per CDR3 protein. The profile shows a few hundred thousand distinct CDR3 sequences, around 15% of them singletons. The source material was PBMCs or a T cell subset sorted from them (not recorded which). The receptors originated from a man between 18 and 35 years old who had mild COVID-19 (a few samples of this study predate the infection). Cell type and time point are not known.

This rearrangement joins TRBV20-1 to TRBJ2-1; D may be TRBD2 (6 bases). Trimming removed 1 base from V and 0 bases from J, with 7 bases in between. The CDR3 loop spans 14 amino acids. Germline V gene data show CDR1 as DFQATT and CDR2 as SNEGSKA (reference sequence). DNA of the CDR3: TGCAGTGCTAGAGTCGGGAGCTCCTACAATGAGCAGTTCTTC. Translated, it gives CSARVGSSYNEQFF.

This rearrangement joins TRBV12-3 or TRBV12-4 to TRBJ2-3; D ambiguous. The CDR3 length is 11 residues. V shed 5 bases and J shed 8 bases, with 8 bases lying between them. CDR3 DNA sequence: TGTGCCAGCAGTCCGAGTTTTACGCAGTATTTT. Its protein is CASSPSFTQYF.

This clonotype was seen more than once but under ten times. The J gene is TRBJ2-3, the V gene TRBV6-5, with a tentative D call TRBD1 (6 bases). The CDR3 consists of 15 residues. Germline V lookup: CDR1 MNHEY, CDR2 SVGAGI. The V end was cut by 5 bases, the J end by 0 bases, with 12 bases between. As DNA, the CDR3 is TGTGCCAGCAGTCCACAGGGCTTCAGCACAGATACGCAGTATTTT. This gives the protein CASSPQGFSTDTQYF.

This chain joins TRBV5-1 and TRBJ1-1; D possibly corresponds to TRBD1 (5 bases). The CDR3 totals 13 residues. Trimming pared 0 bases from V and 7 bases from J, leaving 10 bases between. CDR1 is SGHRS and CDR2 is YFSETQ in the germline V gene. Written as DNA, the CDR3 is TGCGCCAGCAGCTTGGTTCGGACAAGTGAAGCTTTCTTT. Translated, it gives CASSLVRTSEAFF.

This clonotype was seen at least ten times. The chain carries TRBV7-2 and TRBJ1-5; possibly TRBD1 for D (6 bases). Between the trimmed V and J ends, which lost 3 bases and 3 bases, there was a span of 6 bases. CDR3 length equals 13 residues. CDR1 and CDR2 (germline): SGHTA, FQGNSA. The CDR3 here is CASSLGANQPQHF. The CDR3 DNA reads TGTGCCAGCAGCTTGGGGGCCAATCAGCCCCAGCATTTT.

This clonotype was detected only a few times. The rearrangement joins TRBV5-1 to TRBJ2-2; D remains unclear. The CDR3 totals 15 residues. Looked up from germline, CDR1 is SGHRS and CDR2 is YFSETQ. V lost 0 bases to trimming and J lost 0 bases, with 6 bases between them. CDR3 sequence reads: CASSLDRPNTGELFF. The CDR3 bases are TGCGCCAGCAGCTTGGACAGACCGAACACCGGGGAGCTGTTTTTT.

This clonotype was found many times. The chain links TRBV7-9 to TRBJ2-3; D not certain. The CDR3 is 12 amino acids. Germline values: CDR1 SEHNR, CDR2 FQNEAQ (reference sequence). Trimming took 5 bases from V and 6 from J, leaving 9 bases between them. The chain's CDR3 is CASSPVGDTQYF. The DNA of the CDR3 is TGTGCCAGCAGCCCGGTGGGGGATACGCAGTATTTT.

For the CDR3, the DNA is TGCGCCAGCAAGACAGGGGTCAGCACAGATACGCAGTATTTT. Its protein product is CASKTGVSTDTQYF. The chain joins TRBV5-1 to TRBJ2-3; 8 nucleotides agree with TRBD1. Germline V gives CDR1 SGHRS, CDR2 YFSETQ. V gave up 6 bases and J gave up 0 bases; unmatched junction bases: 3. The CDR3 spans 14 residues.

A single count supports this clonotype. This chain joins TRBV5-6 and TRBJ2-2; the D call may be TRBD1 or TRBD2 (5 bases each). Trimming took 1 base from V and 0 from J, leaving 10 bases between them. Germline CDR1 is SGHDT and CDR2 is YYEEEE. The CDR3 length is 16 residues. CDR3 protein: CASSLNLGANTGELFF. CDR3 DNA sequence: TGTGCCAGCAGCTTGAATCTGGGGGCGAACACCGGGGAGCTGTTTTTT.

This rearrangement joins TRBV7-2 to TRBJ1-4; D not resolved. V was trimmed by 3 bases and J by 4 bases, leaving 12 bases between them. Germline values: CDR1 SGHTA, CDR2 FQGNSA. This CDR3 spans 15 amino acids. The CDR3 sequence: CASSFSPSNNEKLFF. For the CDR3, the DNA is TGTGCCAGCAGCTTTTCCCCATCCAATAATGAAAAACTGTTTTTT.

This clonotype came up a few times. Here the CDR3 DNA reads TGTGCCAGCAGTTACACCATGACAGGGCCGGTATACAATGAGCAGTTCTTC. Encoded protein: CASSYTMTGPVYNEQFF. J is TRBJ2-1 and V is TRBV6-5, with 7 bases matching TRBD1. Germline loops: CDR1 MNHEY, CDR2 SVGAGI. Trimming removed 2 bases from V and 4 bases from J; junction bases left unmatched: 11. There are 17 residues in the CDR3.

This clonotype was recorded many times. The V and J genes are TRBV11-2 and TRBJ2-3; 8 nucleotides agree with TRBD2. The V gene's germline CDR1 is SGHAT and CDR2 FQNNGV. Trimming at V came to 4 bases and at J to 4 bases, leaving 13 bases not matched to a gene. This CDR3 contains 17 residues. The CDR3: CASSSPRGGRSSDTQYF. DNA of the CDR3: TGTGCCAGCAGCTCTCCCCGGGGGGGCCGAAGCTCAGATACGCAGTATTTT.

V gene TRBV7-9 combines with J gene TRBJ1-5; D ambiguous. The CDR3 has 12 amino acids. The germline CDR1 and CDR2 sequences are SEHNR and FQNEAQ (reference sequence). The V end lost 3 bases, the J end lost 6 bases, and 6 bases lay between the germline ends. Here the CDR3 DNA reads TGTGCCAGCAGCTTGGGTTTTCAGCCCCAGCATTTT. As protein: CASSLGFQPQHF.

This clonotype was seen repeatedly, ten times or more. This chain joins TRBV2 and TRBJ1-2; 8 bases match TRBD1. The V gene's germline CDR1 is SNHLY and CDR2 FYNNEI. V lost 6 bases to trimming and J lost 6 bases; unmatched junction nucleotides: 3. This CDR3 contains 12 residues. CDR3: CASRGTGDGYTF. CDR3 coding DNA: TGTGCCAGCAGGGGGACAGGTGATGGCTACACCTTC.

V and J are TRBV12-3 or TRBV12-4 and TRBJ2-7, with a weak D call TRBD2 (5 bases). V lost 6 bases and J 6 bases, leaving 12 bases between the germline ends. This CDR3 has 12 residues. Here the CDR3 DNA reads TGTGCCAGCAGGTACGTCGGAGGCGAGCAGTACTTC. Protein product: CASRYVGGEQYF.

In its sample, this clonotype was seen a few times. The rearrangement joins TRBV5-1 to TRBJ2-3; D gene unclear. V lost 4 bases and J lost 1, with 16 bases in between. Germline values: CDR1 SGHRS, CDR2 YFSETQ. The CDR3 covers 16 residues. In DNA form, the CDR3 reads TGCGCCAGCAGCCAAAGTACACCCCTGGGCACAGATACGCAGTATTTT. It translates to CASSQSTPLGTDTQYF. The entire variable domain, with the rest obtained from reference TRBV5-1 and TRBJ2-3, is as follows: KAGVTQTPRYLIKTRGQQVTLSCSPISGHRSVSWYQQTPGQGLQFLFEYFSETQRNKGNFPGRFSGRQFSNSRSEMNVSTLELGDSALYLCASSQSTPLGTDTQYFGPGTRLTVL.

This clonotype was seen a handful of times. The CDR3 DNA reads as TGTGCCAGCAGCTTAGCGTTCGAGGTTTTTGACAATGAGCAGTTCTTC. Translation gives CASSLAFEVFDNEQFF. The chain employs TRBV7-9 and TRBJ2-1; D unclear. The CDR3 covers 16 residues. The ends were cut back, 0 bases at V and 5 bases at J, with 14 bases in the middle. CDR1 and CDR2 from the germline V gene are SEHNR and FQNEAQ (reference sequence).

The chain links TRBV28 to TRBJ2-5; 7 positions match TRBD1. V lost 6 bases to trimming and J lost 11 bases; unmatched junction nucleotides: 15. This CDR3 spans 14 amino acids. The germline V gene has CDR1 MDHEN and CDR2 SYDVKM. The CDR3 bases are TGTGCCAGCAGCCTTCGACAGGGCCCGAGGGGGCAGTACTTC. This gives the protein CASSLRQGPRGQYF.

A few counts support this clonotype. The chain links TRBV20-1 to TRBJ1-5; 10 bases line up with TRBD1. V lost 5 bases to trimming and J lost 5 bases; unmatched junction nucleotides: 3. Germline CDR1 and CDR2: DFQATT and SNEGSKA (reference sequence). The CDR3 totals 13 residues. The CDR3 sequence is CSAAGTGDQPQHF. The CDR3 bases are TGCAGTGCTGCCGGGACAGGGGATCAGCCCCAGCATTTT.